The rows below give T cell receptor beta chains drawn from one sample of a study of shared clonotypes between healthy human individuals. The method was immunoSEQ multiplex PCR; TCRdb's version includes in-frame clones alone and lacks a portion of them. This table holds about 1.1 million clones, roughly 80% found once. What was sequenced was memory CD4+ T cells from PBMCs. Receptor source: a man aged 18 to 30 in good health. Some clones in this sample may be carry-over from other donors' samples. The CDR3 runs from the conserved cysteine through the conserved F or W. A D gene is named only where the DNA matches it firmly. Clone size, where shown, is once, few, many, or a class for clones that have expanded.

TRBJ2-3 TRBV30 few TRBD2 TGTGCCTGGAGGACTAGCGGTAGCACAGATACGCAGTATTTT CAWRTSGSTDTQYF
TRBJ2-2 TRBV5-1 . TRBD1 TGCGCCAGCAGCTTGGAGACAGGGGGCGAGGGGGAGCTGTTTTTT CASSLETGGEGELFF
TRBJ1-5 TRBV15 many . TGTGCCACCAGCAGGGACAGTGATCAGCCCCAGCATTTT CATSRDSDQPQHF
TRBJ1-2 TRBV30 . . TGTGCCTGGACTGGGGACGCTTACTATGGCTACACCTTC CAWTGDAYYGYTF
TRBJ2-5 TRBV13 . TRBD1 TGTGCCAGCAGCCACCCCCCCGACAGGGCGTACCAAGAGACCCAGTACTTC CASSHPPDRAYQETQYF
TRBJ2-5 TRBV2 once . TGTGCCAGCAGTGTACAGCAAGAGACCCAGTACTTC CASSVQQETQYF
TRBJ1-1 TRBV30 . . TGTGCCTGGAGTGGCCGGGGGCGGGTCACTGAAGCTTTCTTT CAWSGRGRVTEAFF
TRBJ1-1 TRBV5-4 . . TGTGCCAGCAGCGCTACAGGACGGCCGAACACTGAAGCTTTCTTT CASSATGRPNTEAFF
TRBJ2-7 TRBV5-4 . TRBD1 TGTGCCAGCAGCCCTGACAGGGGAATCTACGAGCAGTACTTC CASSPDRGIYEQYF
TRBJ1-5 TRBV6-1 once . TGTGCCAGCCGTCCTCCCCCCGGGGAAGGACAGCCCCAGCATTTT CASRPPPGEGQPQHF
TRBJ1-4 TRBV28 few . TGTGCCAGCAGTCCCCCAGGGGAAGAAAAACTGTTTTTT CASSPPGEEKLFF
TRBJ2-2 TRBV11-2 . . TGTGCCAGCAGCTCGGACCCCACCGGGGAGCTGTTTTTT CASSSDPTGELFF
TRBJ2-7 TRBV14 . . TGTGCCAGCAGCCTTGGAGCCCCCTCCTTGGGGGTCGAGCAGTACTTC CASSLGAPSLGVEQYF